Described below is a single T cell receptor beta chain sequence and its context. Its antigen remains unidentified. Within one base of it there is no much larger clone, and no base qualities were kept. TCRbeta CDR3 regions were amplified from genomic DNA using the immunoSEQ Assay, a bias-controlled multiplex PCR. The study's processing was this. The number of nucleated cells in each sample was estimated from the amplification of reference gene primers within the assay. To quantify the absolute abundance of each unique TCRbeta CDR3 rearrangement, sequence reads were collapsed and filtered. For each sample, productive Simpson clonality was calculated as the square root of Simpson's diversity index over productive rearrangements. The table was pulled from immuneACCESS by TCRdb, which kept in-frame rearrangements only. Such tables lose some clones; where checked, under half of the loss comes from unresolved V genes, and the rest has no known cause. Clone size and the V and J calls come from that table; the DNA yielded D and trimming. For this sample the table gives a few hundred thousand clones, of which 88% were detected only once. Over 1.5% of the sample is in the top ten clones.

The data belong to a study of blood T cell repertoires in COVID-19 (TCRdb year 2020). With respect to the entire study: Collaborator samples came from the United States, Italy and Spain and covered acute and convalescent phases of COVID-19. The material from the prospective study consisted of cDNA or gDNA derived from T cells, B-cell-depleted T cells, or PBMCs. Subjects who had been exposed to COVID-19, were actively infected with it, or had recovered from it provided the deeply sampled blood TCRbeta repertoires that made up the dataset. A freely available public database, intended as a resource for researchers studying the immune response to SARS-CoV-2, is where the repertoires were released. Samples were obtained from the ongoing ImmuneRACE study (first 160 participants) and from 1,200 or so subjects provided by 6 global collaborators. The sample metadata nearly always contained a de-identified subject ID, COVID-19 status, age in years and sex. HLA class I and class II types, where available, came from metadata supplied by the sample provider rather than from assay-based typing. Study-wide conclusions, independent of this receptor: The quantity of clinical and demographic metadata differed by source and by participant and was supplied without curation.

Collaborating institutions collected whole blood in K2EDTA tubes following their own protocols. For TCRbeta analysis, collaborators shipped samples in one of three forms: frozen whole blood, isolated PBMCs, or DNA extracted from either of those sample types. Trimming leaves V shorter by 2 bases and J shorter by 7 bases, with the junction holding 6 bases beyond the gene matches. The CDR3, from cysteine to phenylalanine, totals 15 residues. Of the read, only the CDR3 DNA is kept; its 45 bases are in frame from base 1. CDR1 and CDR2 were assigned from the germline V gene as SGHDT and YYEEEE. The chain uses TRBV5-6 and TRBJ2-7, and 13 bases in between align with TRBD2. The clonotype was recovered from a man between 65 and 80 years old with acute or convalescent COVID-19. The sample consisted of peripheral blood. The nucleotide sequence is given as TGTGCCAGCAGCTTTTGGACTAGCGGGAGAAGGGAGCAGTACTTC. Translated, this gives CASSFWTSGRREQYF.